This T cell receptor beta chain stems from a study of T cell changes during pregnancy in multiple sclerosis. The data were produced by immunoSEQ multiplex PCR, yet TCRdb's version contains in-frame clones alone and is incomplete. The profile covers over 50,000 clones, with approximately 92% appearing a single time and 0.25% taken by the ten largest. V was pared by 5 bases and J by 2 bases, with 3 bases between. CDR1 and CDR2 (germline): SGHVS, FNYEAQ. This CDR3 has 11 amino acids. The chain combines TRBV7-6 with TRBJ2-5; no firm D call. The starting material was CD4+ T cells from peripheral blood mononuclear cells, obtained in the third trimester of pregnancy. The sequence was collected from a female donor with multiple sclerosis, enrolled in a pregnancy study. Here the CDR3 reads CASSRQETQYF. CDR3 coding DNA: TGTGCCAGCAGCCGGCAAGAGACCCAGTACTTC.